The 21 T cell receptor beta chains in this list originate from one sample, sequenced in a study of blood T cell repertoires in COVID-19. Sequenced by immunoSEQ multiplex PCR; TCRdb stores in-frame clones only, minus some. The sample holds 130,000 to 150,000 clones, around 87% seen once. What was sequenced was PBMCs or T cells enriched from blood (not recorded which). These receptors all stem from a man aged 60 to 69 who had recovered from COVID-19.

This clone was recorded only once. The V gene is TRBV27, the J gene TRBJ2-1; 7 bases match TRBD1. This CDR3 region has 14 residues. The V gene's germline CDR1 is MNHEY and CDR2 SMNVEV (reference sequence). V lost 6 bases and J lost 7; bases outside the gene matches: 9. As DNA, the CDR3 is TGTGCCAGCAGCCGACAGGGTCTAAGGAATGAGCAGTTCTTC. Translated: CASSRQGLRNEQFF.

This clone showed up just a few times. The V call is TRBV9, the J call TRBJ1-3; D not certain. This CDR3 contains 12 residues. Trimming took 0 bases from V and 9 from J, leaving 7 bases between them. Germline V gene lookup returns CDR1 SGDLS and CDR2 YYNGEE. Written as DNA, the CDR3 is TGTGCCAGCAGCGTAGCTGGCGGCACCATATATTTT. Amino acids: CASSVAGGTIYF.

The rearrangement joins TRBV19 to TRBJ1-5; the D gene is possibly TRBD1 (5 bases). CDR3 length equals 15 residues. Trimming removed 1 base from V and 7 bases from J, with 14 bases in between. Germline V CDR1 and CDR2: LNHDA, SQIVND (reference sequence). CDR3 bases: TGTGCCAGTAGTATAGTACTCCCAGGGTTCCAGCCCCAGCATTTT. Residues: CASSIVLPGFQPQHF. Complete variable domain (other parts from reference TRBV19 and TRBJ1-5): DGGITQSPKYLFRKEGQNVTLSCEQNLNHDAMYWYRQDPGQGLRLIYYSQIVNDFQKGDIAEGYSVSREKKESFPLTVTSAQKNPTAFYLCASSIVLPGFQPQHFGDGTRLSIL.

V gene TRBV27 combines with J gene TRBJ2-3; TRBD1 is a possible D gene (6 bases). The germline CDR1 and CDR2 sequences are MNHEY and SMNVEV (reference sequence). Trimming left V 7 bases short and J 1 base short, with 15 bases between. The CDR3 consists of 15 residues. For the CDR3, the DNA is TGTGCCAGCAACTTCGTGACAGGCCGCACAGATACGCAGTATTTT. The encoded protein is CASNFVTGRTDTQYF.

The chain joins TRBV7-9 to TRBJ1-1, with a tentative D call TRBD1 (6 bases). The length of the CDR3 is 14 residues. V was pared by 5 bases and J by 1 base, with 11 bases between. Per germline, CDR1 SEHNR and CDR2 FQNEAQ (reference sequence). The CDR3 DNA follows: TGTGCCAGCAGCATAGGACAGACGAACACTGAAGCTTTCTTT. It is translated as CASSIGQTNTEAFF. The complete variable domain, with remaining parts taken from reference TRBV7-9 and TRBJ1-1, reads DTGVSQNPRHKITKRGQNVTFRCDPISEHNRLYWYRQTLGQGPEFLTYFQNEAQLEKSRLLSDRFSAERPKGSFSTLEIQRTEQGDSAMYLCASSIGQTNTEAFFGQGTRLTVV.

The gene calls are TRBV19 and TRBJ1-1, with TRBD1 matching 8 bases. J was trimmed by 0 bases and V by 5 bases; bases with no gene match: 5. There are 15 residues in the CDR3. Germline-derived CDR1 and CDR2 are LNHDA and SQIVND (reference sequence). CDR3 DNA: TGTGCCAGTAGTCCTAGACAGGGGATGAACACTGAAGCTTTCTTT. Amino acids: CASSPRQGMNTEAFF.

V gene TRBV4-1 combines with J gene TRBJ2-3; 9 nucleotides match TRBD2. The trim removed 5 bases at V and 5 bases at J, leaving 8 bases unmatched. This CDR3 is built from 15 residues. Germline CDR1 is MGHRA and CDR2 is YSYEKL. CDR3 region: CASSSRLAVQDTQYF. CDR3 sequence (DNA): TGCGCCAGCAGCTCCCGACTAGCGGTGCAAGATACGCAGTATTTT.

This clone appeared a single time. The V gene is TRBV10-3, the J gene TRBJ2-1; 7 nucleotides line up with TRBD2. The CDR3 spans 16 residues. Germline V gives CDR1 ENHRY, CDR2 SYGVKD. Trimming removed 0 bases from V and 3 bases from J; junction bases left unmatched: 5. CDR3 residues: CAISESKGRGYNEQFF. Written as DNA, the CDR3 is TGTGCCATCAGTGAGTCTAAGGGGAGGGGCTACAATGAGCAGTTCTTC.

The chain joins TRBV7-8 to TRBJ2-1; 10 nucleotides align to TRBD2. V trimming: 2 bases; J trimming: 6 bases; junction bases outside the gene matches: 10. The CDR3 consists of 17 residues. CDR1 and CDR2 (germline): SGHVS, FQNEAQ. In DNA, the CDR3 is TGTGCCAGCAGCTTACTTGGGTCTAGCGGGAGTATCAATGAGCAGTTCTTC. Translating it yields CASSLLGSSGSINEQFF. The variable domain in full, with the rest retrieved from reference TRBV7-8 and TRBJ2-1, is GAGVSQSPRYKVAKRGQDVALRCDPISGHVSLFWYQQALGQGPEFLTYFQNEAQLDKSGLPSDRFFAERPEGSVSTLKIQRTQQEDSAVYLCASSLLGSSGSINEQFFGPGTRLTVL.

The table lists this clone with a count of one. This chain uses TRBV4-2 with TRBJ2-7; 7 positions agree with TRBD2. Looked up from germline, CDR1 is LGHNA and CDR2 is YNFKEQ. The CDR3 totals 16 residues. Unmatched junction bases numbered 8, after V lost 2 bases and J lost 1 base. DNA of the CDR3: TGTGCCAGCAGCCAACATGAAGGGCGGGGGTCCTACGAGCAGTACTTC. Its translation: CASSQHEGRGSYEQYF.

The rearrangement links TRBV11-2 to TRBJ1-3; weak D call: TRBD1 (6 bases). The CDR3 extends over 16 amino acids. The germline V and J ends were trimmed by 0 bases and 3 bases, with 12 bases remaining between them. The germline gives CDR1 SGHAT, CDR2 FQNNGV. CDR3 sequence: CASSLEGGGNGNTIYF. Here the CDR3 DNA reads TGTGCCAGCAGCTTAGAAGGTGGGGGCAATGGAAACACCATATATTTT.

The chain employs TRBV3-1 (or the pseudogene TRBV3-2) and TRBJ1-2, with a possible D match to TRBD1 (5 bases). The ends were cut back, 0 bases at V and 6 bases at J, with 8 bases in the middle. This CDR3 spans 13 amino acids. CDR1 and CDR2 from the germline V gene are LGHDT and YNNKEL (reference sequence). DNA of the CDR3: TGTGCCAGCAGCCAAGACAGGGTCCATGGCTACACCTTC. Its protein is CASSQDRVHGYTF.

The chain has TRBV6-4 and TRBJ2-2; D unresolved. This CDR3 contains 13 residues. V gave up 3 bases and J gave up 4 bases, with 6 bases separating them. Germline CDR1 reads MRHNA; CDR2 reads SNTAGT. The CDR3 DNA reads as TGTGCCAGCAGTGAGGCTAGCACCGGGGAGCTGTTTTTT. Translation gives CASSEASTGELFF.

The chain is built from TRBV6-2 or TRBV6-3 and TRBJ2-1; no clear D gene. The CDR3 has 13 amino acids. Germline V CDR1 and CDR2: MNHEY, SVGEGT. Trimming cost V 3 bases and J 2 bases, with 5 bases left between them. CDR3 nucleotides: TGTGCCAGCAGTTATGCGGCCTACAATGAGCAGTTCTTC. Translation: CASSYAAYNEQFF.

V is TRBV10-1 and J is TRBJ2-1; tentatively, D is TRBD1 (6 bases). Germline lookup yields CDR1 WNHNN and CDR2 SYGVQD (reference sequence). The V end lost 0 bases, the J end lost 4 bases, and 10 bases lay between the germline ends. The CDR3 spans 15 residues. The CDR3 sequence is CASSESATGYNEQFF. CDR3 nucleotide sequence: TGCGCCAGCAGTGAGTCGGCGACAGGTTACAATGAGCAGTTCTTC.

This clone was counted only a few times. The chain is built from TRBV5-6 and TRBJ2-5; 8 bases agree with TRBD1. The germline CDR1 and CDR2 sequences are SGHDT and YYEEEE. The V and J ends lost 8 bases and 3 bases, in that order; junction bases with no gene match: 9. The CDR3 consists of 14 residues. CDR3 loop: CASLPGQGKETQYF. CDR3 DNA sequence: TGTGCCAGTCTCCCAGGACAGGGCAAAGAGACCCAGTACTTC.

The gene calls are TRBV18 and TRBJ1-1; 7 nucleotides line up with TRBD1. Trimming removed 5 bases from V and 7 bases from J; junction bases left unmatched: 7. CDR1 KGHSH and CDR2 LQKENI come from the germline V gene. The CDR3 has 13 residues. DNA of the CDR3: TGTGCCAGCTCATACCAGGGGGGCGTTGAAGCTTTCTTT. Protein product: CASSYQGGVEAFF.

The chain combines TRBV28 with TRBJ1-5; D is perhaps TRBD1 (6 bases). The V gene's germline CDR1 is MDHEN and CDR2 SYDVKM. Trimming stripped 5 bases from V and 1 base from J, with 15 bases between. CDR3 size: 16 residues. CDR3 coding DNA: TGTGCCAGCAGTCCCTGGGACACGAGAAGCAATCAGCCCCAGCATTTT. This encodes CASSPWDTRSNQPQHF.

The CDR3 here is CASKQLNSPLHF. The CDR3 nucleotides are TGTGCCAGCAAACAGCTTAATTCACCCCTCCACTTT. V gene TRBV28 combines with J gene TRBJ1-6, with no clear D. This CDR3 is 12 amino acids long. CDR1 and CDR2 (germline): MDHEN, SYDVKM. Trimming pared 7 bases from V and 6 bases from J, leaving 7 bases between.

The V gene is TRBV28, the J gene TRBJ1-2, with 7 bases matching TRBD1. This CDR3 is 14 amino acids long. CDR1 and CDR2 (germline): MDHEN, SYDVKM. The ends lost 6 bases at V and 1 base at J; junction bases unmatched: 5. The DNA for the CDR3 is TGTGCCAGCAGCCTGCCAGGGGGTAACTATGGCTACACCTTC. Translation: CASSLPGGNYGYTF.

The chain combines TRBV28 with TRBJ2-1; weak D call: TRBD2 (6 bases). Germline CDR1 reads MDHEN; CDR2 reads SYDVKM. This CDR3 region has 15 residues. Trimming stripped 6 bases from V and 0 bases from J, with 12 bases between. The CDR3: CASSFRGSSYNEQFF. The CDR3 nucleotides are TGTGCCAGCAGCTTCCGGGGGAGCTCCTACAATGAGCAGTTCTTC.